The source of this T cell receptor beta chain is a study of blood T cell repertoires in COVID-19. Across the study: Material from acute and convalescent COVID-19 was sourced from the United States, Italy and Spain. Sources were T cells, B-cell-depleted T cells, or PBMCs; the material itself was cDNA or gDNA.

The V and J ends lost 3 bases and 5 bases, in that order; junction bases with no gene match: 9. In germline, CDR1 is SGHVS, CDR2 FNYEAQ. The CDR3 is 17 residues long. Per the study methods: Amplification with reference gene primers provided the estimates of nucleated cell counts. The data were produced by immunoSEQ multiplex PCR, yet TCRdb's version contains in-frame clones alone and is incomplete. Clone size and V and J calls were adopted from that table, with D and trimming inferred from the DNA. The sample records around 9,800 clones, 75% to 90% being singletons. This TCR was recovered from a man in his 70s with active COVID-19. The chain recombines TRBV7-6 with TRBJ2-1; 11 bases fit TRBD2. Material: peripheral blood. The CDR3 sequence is CASSFGLAGSSHNEQFF. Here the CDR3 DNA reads TGTGCCAGCAGCTTCGGACTAGCGGGCTCTTCGCACAATGAGCAGTTCTTC. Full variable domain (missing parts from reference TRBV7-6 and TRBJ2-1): GAGVSQSPRYKVTKRGQDVALRCDPISGHVSLYWYRQALGQGPEFLTYFNYEAQQDKSGLPNDRFSAERPEGSISTLTIQRTEQRDSAMYRCASSFGLAGSSHNEQFFGPGTRLTVL.